These 23 T cell receptor beta chains originate from one sample sequenced in a study of shared clonotypes between healthy human individuals. Sequencing used immunoSEQ multiplex PCR; TCRdb keeps in-frame clones, though not all of them. The sample has roughly 450,000 clones; 75% to 85% are singletons. What was sequenced was PBMCs. Receptors originate from a woman aged 35 to 49 in good health. Some clones in this sample may be carry-over from other donors' samples.

In DNA, the CDR3 is TGTGCCAGCAGCTTACGGACAGGGCGAAATTCACCCCTCCACTTT. Translated, it gives CASSLRTGRNSPLHF. The chain joins TRBV7-8 to TRBJ1-6; 8 bases are a match to TRBD1. V lost 2 bases to trimming and J lost 7 bases; unmatched junction nucleotides: 4. CDR3 length: 15 amino acids. The germline V gene encodes CDR1 SGHVS and CDR2 FQNEAQ.

This chain connects TRBV9 to TRBJ1-3, with D possibly matching TRBD1 (5 bases). In germline, CDR1 is SGDLS, CDR2 YYNGEE. The CDR3 is 13 amino acids. Deletions cut 4 bases from V and 3 bases from J, with 8 bases between. The CDR3 reads CASSPQGGNTIYF. Written as DNA, the CDR3 is TGTGCCAGCAGCCCCCAGGGTGGAAACACCATATATTTT.

The rearrangement joins TRBV29-1 to TRBJ1-1; D is perhaps TRBD1 (5 bases). Germline CDR1 reads SQVTM; CDR2 reads ANQGSEA. This CDR3 region has 14 residues. Trimming pared 2 bases from V and 0 bases from J, leaving 10 bases between. DNA of the CDR3: TGCAGCGTTGAACGCGGGACGGTGAACACTGAAGCTTTCTTT. Its translation: CSVERGTVNTEAFF.

The sample holds one count of this clone. The V and J genes are TRBV11-2 and TRBJ1-3; a possible D gene is TRBD1 (6 bases). This CDR3 is built from 16 residues. V dropped 4 bases and J dropped 3 bases, with 16 bases sitting between them. Germline CDR1 is SGHAT and CDR2 is FQNNGV. CDR3 amino acids: CASSSIQGFVGNTIYF. For the CDR3, the DNA is TGTGCCAGCAGCTCTATACAGGGCTTCGTTGGAAACACCATATATTTT.

The chain has TRBV5-1 and TRBJ2-1; TRBD1 matches at 9 bases. The CDR3 length is 18 residues. V was pared by 4 bases and J by 1 base, with 12 bases of the junction left unmatched. The germline gives CDR1 SGHRS, CDR2 YFSETQ. The DNA of the CDR3 is TGCGCCAGCAGCCCCTTGGGACAGGGAGAAGGGTCCTACAATGAGCAGTTCTTC. This gives the protein CASSPLGQGEGSYNEQFF.

This chain links TRBV2 with TRBJ1-1; D might be TRBD1 (5 bases). CDR3 length: 13 residues. From germline, CDR1 is SNHLY and CDR2 FYNNEI. Trimming removed 8 bases from V and 1 base from J, with 11 bases in between. In DNA form, the CDR3 reads TGTGCCAGCTTCCCAGACAGGAACACTGAAGCTTTCTTT. This translates into CASFPDRNTEAFF.

V and J are TRBV6-5 and TRBJ1-3, with a possible D match to TRBD1 (5 bases). CDR1 and CDR2 from the germline V gene are MNHEY and SVGAGI. This CDR3 spans 15 amino acids. V was cut by 0 bases and J by 11 bases, with 17 bases left in between. The CDR3 nucleotides are TGTGCCAGCAGTTACTCGAGGCAGGGAGAAAGTTCCATATATTTT. Amino acids: CASSYSRQGESSIYF.

Notes on this clone: This likely reflects a read error, since a far larger clone is one base away. The chain is built from TRBV7-9 and TRBJ2-3; 7 positions agree with TRBD1. The CDR3 length is 14 residues. CDR1 and CDR2 (germline): SEHNR, FQNEAQ (reference sequence). The V segment lost 5 bases and the J segment 10 bases; nucleotides outside the gene matches: 12. The DNA for the CDR3 is TGTGCCAGCAGCGCGGGCGCAGACAGGGTTTCGCAGTATTTT. It specifies CASSAGADRVSQYF.

This chain joins TRBV14 and TRBJ2-1; D gene uncertain. Trimming took 4 bases from V and 6 from J, leaving 13 bases between them. Germline-derived CDR1 and CDR2 are SGHDN and FVKESK. This CDR3 contains 14 residues. This chain's CDR3 is CASSPPLSFNEQFF. Written as DNA, the CDR3 is TGTGCCAGCAGCCCCCCTTTGAGTTTCAATGAGCAGTTCTTC.

The chain joins TRBV14 to TRBJ2-5; 11 positions agree with TRBD1. The length of the CDR3 is 14 residues. The trim removed 2 bases at V and 5 bases at J, leaving 1 base unmatched. Germline V CDR1 and CDR2: SGHDN, FVKESK. CDR3 sequence (DNA): TGTGCCAGCAGCCAACGGACAGGGGGCGAGACCCAGTACTTC. As protein: CASSQRTGGETQYF. Full variable domain (missing parts from reference TRBV14 and TRBJ2-5): EAGVTQFPSHSVIEKGQTVTLRCDPISGHDNLYWYRRVMGKEIKFLLHFVKESKQDESGMPNNRFLAERTGGTYSTLKVQPAELEDSGVYFCASSQRTGGETQYFGPGTRLLVL.

J is TRBJ2-1 and V is TRBV18; D remains unclear. V was trimmed by 3 bases and J by 8 bases, leaving 14 bases between them. The CDR3 loop spans 14 amino acids. Looked up from germline, CDR1 is KGHSH and CDR2 is LQKENI. The CDR3 here is CASSPGLSGDEQFF. CDR3 sequence (DNA): TGTGCCAGCTCACCGGGCCTCTCGGGCGATGAGCAGTTCTTC.

The sample holds a few counts of this clone. This chain joins TRBV2 and TRBJ2-2; D is perhaps TRBD1 (6 bases). In germline, CDR1 is SNHLY, CDR2 FYNNEI. The CDR3 totals 13 residues. V lost 10 bases and J 3 bases, leaving 12 bases between the germline ends. The CDR3 sequence is CAIRDTYTGELFF. CDR3 bases: TGTGCCATCCGGGACACCTACACCGGGGAGCTGTTTTTT.

The chain carries TRBV4-2 and TRBJ1-2; the D is unclear. The CDR3 is 14 residues long. Germline V gene sequence: CDR1 LGHNA, CDR2 YNFKEQ. V lost 4 bases and J lost 4, with 13 bases in between. CDR3 sequence: CASSPPQAAYGYTF. The DNA of the CDR3 is TGTGCCAGCAGCCCGCCCCAGGCAGCCTATGGCTACACCTTC.

This clone was seen more than once but under ten times. The chain uses TRBV7-9 and TRBJ1-5; D gene ambiguous. Germline V lookup: CDR1 SEHNR, CDR2 FQNEAQ (reference sequence). Between the trimmed V and J ends, which lost 1 base and 1 base, there was a span of 5 bases. This CDR3 spans 14 amino acids. DNA of the CDR3: TGTGCCAGCAGCTTAGGGGTAAGCAATCAGCCCCAGCATTTT. Protein product: CASSLGVSNQPQHF.

This clone was counted a few times. The chain combines TRBV9 with TRBJ2-7; TRBD2 aligns across 7 bases. CDR1 SGDLS and CDR2 YYNGEE come from the germline V gene. This CDR3 comprises 15 residues. The V and J ends lost 4 bases and 2 bases, in that order; junction bases with no gene match: 9. The CDR3 region has the DNA TGTGCCAGCAGCCCCTCGGCGGGAGCCCCCTACGAGCAGTACTTC. Residues: CASSPSAGAPYEQYF. The entire variable domain, with the rest obtained from reference TRBV9 and TRBJ2-7, is as follows: DSGVTQTPKHLITATGQRVTLRCSPRSGDLSVYWYQQSLDQGLQFLIQYYNGEERAKGNILERFSAQQFPDLHSELNLSSLELGDSALYFCASSPSAGAPYEQYFGPGTRLTVT.

This clone was counted a few times. V and J are TRBV2 and TRBJ2-3; the D call may be TRBD1 or TRBD2 (5 bases each). The CDR3 is made up of 13 amino acids. Per germline, CDR1 SNHLY and CDR2 FYNNEI. V was shortened by 8 bases and J by 2 bases, with 11 bases between the two germline ends. The CDR3 nucleotides are TGTGCCAGCCGGGGCCAAAACACAGATACGCAGTATTTT. Residues: CASRGQNTDTQYF.

This clone was seen only a few times. The gene calls are TRBV27 and TRBJ2-1; 7 bases map to TRBD2. This CDR3 is built from 15 residues. J lost 0 bases, V lost 6 bases, and 5 bases had no gene match. Per the germline V gene, CDR1 is MNHEY and CDR2 is SMNVEV (reference sequence). This chain's CDR3 is CASRLGGSSYNEQFF. For the CDR3, the DNA is TGTGCCAGCAGATTAGGCGGGAGCTCCTACAATGAGCAGTTCTTC.

In its sample, this clone was seen a few times. The chain joins TRBV11-2 to TRBJ2-1, with D unclear. Trimming took 1 base from V and 10 from J, leaving 11 bases between them. This CDR3 comprises 13 residues. In germline, CDR1 is SGHAT, CDR2 FQNNGV. The CDR3 sequence: CASSLAPEIEQFF. For the CDR3, the DNA is TGTGCCAGCAGCTTAGCGCCAGAAATAGAGCAGTTCTTC.

The rearrangement joins TRBV6-1 to TRBJ2-3; 8 nucleotides agree with TRBD2. The V and J ends lost 3 bases and 2 bases, in that order; junction bases with no gene match: 4. Per germline, CDR1 MNHNS and CDR2 SASEGT. CDR3 length: 15 residues. CDR3: CASSDRRGDTDTQYF. The CDR3 region has the DNA TGTGCCAGCAGTGACCGGCGGGGGGACACAGATACGCAGTATTTT.

This clone was seen only once. The chain joins TRBV4-3 to TRBJ1-2; 7 bases match TRBD1. Germline trimming cut 0 bases from V and 7 bases from J; bases unmatched to any gene: 8. The CDR3 sequence is 15 residues long. Germline lookup yields CDR1 LGHNA and CDR2 YSLEER. CDR3 residues: CASSQDQGRGSGYTF. DNA of the CDR3: TGCGCCAGCAGCCAAGATCAAGGCAGGGGGTCTGGCTACACCTTC.

Here the CDR3 DNA reads TGTGCCACCAGGGCCCCGGGCACCGGGGAGCTGTTTTTT. Translation gives CATRAPGTGELFF. The chain combines TRBV7-3 with TRBJ2-2; possibly TRBD1 for D (5 bases). The CDR3 runs 13 residues. V was trimmed by 10 bases and J by 4 bases, leaving 13 bases between them. Germline assignment: CDR1 SGHTA and CDR2 FQGTGA.

The chain uses TRBV5-4 and TRBJ2-7, with D perhaps TRBD1 (6 bases). Germline V gene lookup returns CDR1 SGHNT and CDR2 YYREEE (reference sequence). Between the trimmed V and J ends, which lost 4 bases and 1 base, there was a span of 12 bases. The CDR3 loop spans 14 amino acids. CDR3 sequence (DNA): TGTGCCAGCAGCATATCGACAGGTTCCTACGAGCAGTACTTC. Protein sequence: CASSISTGSYEQYF.

This chain uses TRBV9 with TRBJ2-1; TRBD2 aligns across 9 bases. Germline V gene lookup returns CDR1 SGDLS and CDR2 YYNGEE. The CDR3 runs 17 residues. V was pared by 0 bases and J by 4 bases, with 8 bases of the junction left unmatched. CDR3 residues: CASSVDPASGNYNEQFF. The CDR3 nucleotides read TGTGCCAGCAGCGTAGATCCAGCTAGCGGGAATTACAATGAGCAGTTCTTC.